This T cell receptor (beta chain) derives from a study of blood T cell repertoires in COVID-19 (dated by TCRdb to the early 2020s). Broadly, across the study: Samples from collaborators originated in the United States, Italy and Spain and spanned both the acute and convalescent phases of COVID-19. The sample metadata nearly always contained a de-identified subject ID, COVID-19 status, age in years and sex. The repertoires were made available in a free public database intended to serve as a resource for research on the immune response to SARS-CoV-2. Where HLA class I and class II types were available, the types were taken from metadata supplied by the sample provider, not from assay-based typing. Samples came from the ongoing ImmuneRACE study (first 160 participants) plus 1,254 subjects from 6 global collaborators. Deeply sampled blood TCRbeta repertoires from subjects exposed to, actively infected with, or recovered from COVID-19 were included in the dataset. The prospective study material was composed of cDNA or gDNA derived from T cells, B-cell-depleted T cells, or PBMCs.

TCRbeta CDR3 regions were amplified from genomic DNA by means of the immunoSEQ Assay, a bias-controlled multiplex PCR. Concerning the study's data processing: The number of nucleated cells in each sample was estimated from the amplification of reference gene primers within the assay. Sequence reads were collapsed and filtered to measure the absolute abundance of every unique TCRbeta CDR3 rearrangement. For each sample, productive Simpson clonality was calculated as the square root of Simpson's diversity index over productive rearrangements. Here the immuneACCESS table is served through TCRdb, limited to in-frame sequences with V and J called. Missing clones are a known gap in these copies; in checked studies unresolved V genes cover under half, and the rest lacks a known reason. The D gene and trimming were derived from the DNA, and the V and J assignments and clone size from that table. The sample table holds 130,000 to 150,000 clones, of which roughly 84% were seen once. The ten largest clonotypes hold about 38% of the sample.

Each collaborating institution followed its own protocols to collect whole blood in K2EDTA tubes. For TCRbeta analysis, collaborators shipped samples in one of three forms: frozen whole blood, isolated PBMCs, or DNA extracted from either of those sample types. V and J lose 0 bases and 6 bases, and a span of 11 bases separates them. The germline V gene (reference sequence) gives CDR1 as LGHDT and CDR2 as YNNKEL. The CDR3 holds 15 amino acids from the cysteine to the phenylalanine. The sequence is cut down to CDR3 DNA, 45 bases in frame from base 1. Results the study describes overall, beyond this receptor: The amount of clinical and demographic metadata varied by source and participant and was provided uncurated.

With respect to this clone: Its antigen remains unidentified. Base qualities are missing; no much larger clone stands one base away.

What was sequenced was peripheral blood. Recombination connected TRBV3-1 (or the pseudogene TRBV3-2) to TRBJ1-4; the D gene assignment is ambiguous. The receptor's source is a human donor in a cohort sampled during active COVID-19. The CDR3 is CASSQDLVAHEKLFF. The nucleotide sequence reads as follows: TGTGCCAGCAGCCAAGATCTGGTAGCCCATGAAAAACTGTTTTTT.